These 5 T cell receptor beta chains share one sample of origin, sequenced in a study of identical twins. TCRdb passed the 5' RACE reads through MiXCR, listing each CDR3 protein once. The repertoire holds about 520,000 distinct CDR3 sequences, with 20% to 25% as singletons. The same sample was also used in a study of T cells expressing NK-cell markers.

Sequenced sample: CD4+ T cells sorted from blood. All receptors derive from a woman aged 18-30 years in good health.

The rearrangement joins TRBV6-1 to TRBJ1-5; no definite D call. There are 15 residues in the CDR3. The V end was cut by 0 bases, the J end by 2 bases, with 8 bases between. Germline CDR1 is MNHNS and CDR2 is SASEGT. In DNA form, the CDR3 reads TGTGCCAGCAGTGAAGCCCGACGAGGCAATCAGCCCCAGCATTTT. This codes for CASSEARRGNQPQHF.

This chain joins TRBV10-3 and TRBJ2-3; 7 positions agree with TRBD2. Germline V gene lookup returns CDR1 ENHRY and CDR2 SYGVKD. The ends lost 4 bases at V and 4 bases at J; junction bases unmatched: 11. The CDR3 has 16 amino acids. CDR3 residues: CAISGGWGRDADTQYF. CDR3 coding DNA: TGTGCCATCAGTGGGGGTTGGGGGAGGGACGCAGATACGCAGTATTTT.

CDR3 loop: CSAGDYGEQYF. The CDR3 DNA sequence: TGCAGTGCCGGTGACTACGGGGAGCAGTACTTC. This sequence joins TRBV20-1 and TRBJ2-7; a weak D match, TRBD2 (5 bases). The germline CDR1 and CDR2 sequences are DFQATT and SNEGSKA (reference sequence). The CDR3 has 11 amino acids. The V end was cut by 6 bases, the J end by 7 bases, with 13 bases between.

The genes are TRBV5-1 and TRBJ1-6; D gene ambiguous. The CDR3 loop spans 14 amino acids. Germline loops: CDR1 SGHRS, CDR2 YFSETQ. V was trimmed by 1 base and J by 10 bases, leaving 12 bases between them. CDR3 nucleotides: TGCGCCAGCAGCTTGAGGGCAAGTGAGTCACCCCTCCACTTT. Its protein is CASSLRASESPLHF.

The V call is TRBV6-1, the J call TRBJ2-7, with a possible D match to TRBD1 (7 bases). CDR1 is MNHNS, CDR2 SASEGT, per germline. This CDR3 region has 13 residues. V gave up 4 bases and J gave up 3 bases, with 10 bases separating them. The CDR3 is CASSVRGVYEQYF. The CDR3 DNA follows: TGTGCCAGCAGTGTCAGGGGGGTCTACGAGCAGTACTTC.